The clone carrying this TCR beta chain was seen more than once but under ten times. This specimen comes from a study of blood T cell repertoires in COVID-19. The wider study: Sites across the United States, Italy and Spain contributed samples from acute and convalescent COVID-19. Nucleic acid was either cDNA or gDNA, and it came from T cells, B-cell-depleted T cells, or PBMCs.

CDR3 size: 15 residues. The germline V and J ends were trimmed by 5 bases and 2 bases, with 16 bases remaining between them. Germline V gene data show CDR1 as LNHDA and CDR2 as SQIVND (reference sequence). Original processing notes: Estimated nucleated cell counts came from reference gene primer amplification. Sequencing was performed with immunoSEQ multiplex PCR; in TCRdb, only in-frame clones are kept and a portion is missing. The V and J calls and clone size come from that table; D and trimming were worked out from the DNA. The data show 300,000 or so clones, just under 85% seen once. The clonotype originates from a woman aged 50 to 65 with active or convalescent COVID-19. The sequenced sample was peripheral blood. The chain is built from TRBV19 and TRBJ2-7, with TRBD2 as a possible D gene (6 bases). The CDR3 region has the DNA TGTGCCAGTAGTCATTCGGAGGGCGGAACCTACGAGCAGTACTTC. It encodes CASSHSEGGTYEQYF.